This TCR beta chain was sequenced during a study of T cell clones after liver transplantation. Study-level background: Liver transplant recipients had immunosuppression withdrawal attempted within 2 years. TCRbeta sequencing after a pre-transplant mixed lymphocyte reaction identified graft-donor-reactive clones, later tracked in post-transplant blood. HCV positivity affected three of eight recipients; the rest lacked autoimmune or viral indications.

V was clipped by 5 bases and J by 3 bases; unmatched bases: 6. Looked up from germline, CDR1 is SGHTA and CDR2 is FQGNSA. The CDR3 has 15 amino acids. Sequenced by immunoSEQ multiplex PCR; TCRdb stores in-frame clones only, minus some. Among tens of thousands of clones listed, 84% were seen once. Unstimulated PBMCs were sorted into CD3+CD4+ and CD3+CD8+ populations. The receptor was derived from a human patient who received a liver transplant. Some T cells may be graft donor cells. Sequences were derived from CD4+ T cells from blood, sampled roughly 48 months after liver transplant. The rearrangement uses TRBV7-2 and TRBJ2-7; 11 bases agree with TRBD1. The CDR3 reads CASSPRTGGRYEQYF. In DNA form, the CDR3 reads TGTGCCAGCAGCCCCCGGACAGGGGGCCGCTACGAGCAGTACTTC.